A selection of T cell receptor beta chains follows, all from one sample in a study of T-cell reconstitution after alpha-beta-depleted transplantation in children. TCRdb independently ran MiXCR on the PCR reads; one entry per CDR3 protein. The sample has around 700,000 distinct CDR3 sequences; roughly 14% are singletons. This specimen consisted of PBMCs, obtained before TCRalphabeta/CD19-depleted stem cell transplant. The receptors derive from a girl aged 2-10 years with congenital amegakaryocytic thrombocytopenia, due to receive a stem cell transplant. Each CDR3 is given with its conserved first and last residue. A D gene is named only where the DNA matches it firmly. Rows give clone size only sometimes, using once, few, many, or a class for an expanded clone.

clone_size	v_call	j_call	d_call	cdr3_nt	cdr3_aa
few	TRBV15	TRBJ1-5	.	TGTGCCACCAGCAGAGAATCCCTGGATTGGAGGGTTCGTCAGCCCCAGCATTTT	CATSRESLDWRVRQPQHF
.	TRBV29-1	TRBJ2-3	TRBD2	TGCAGCGTTGCGCCTCCCTGGCCCGGGGGGGATACGCAGTATTTT	CSVAPPWPGGDTQYF
.	TRBV5-1	TRBJ1-2	.	TGCGCCAGCAGCTTGGCCTCTCTAAAATTTCAGAGGATCCCCTATGGCTACCCCTTC	CASSLASLKFQRIPYGYPF
.	TRBV5-1	TRBJ2-3	.	TGCGCCAGCAGCCCACCCGAGGGTCTAGATACGCAGTATTTT	CASSPPEGLDTQYF
.	TRBV29-1	TRBJ2-4	.	TGCAGCGTTGAAGATAGTCAGGACAAAAACATTCAGTACTTC	CSVEDSQDKNIQYF
few	TRBV5-1	TRBJ2-7	TRBD2	TGCGCCAGCAGCGAAGCGGGAGTGTTGTCTCCCCGCGACGAGCAGTACTTC	CASSEAGVLSPRDEQYF
many	TRBV20-1	TRBJ2-3	.	TGCAGTGCCGATGGAGCTAGCACAGATACGCAGTATTTT	CSADGASTDTQYF
few	TRBV29-1	TRBJ2-1	.	TGCAGCGTGGAGGGACAGTTGAATGAGCAGTTCTTC	CSVEGQLNEQFF
many	TRBV29-1	TRBJ2-1	.	TGCAGCGTTATAGTAGCTCAGGGTAGTGAGCAGTTCTTC	CSVIVAQGSEQFF
once	TRBV7-9	TRBJ1-1	.	TGTGCCAGCAGCGCTATCACCGGGACTATAATGGGCACTGAAGCTTTCTTT	CASSAITGTIMGTEAFF
many	TRBV29-1	TRBJ2-1	.	TGCAGCGTCGCAACAGGACTCTATGAGCAGTTCTTC	CSVATGLYEQFF
many	TRBV7-8	TRBJ1-1	.	TGTGCCAGCAGCACTGTCACTGAAGCTTTCTTT	CASSTVTEAFF
many	TRBV29-1	TRBJ2-7	.	TGCAGCGTTCGGACGAGAGGTTACGAGCAGTACTTC	CSVRTRGYEQYF
many	TRBV27	TRBJ2-1	TRBD1	TGTGCCATCCCGGGACAGGGTTCCAATGAGCAGTTCTTC	CAIPGQGSNEQFF
few	TRBV7-3	TRBJ2-7	.	TGTGCCAGCAGCTTAGGGACGGAGACCAATTACGAGCAGTACTTC	CASSLGTETNYEQYF
many	TRBV12-3/TRBV12-4	TRBJ1-5	.	TGTGCCAGCAGTTTAGGTCTTGGAGGGGGGAATCAGCCCCAGCATTTT	CASSLGLGGGNQPQHF
many	TRBV2	TRBJ2-1	TRBD2	TGTGCCAGCAGCACGACTAGCGGGAGTTTAGGCGACAATGAGCAGTTCTTC	CASSTTSGSLGDNEQFF
many	TRBV29-1	TRBJ2-7	.	TGCAGCGTTGAAGATGGAGCTAGCCCTAACTACGAGCAGTACTTC	CSVEDGASPNYEQYF
.	TRBV25-1	TRBJ2-1	TRBD2	TGTGCCAGCAGAGATAGCGGGATTTACAATGAGCAGTTCTTC	CASRDSGIYNEQFF
.	TRBV9	TRBJ2-7	.	TGTGCCAGCAGCGTAGGGGTTAGCGACCTCTCCTACGAGCAGTACTTC	CASSVGVSDLSYEQYF
.	TRBV5-1	TRBJ1-4	TRBD1	TGCGCCGGCAGCTTGGAGGGGGCGCGGCGAAATGAAAAACTGTTTTTT	CAGSLEGARRNEKLFF
many	TRBV20-1	TRBJ2-2	TRBD2	TGCAGTGCTGGTGCGACTAGCGGGACCACCGGGGAGCTGTTTTTT	CSAGATSGTTGELFF
few	TRBV7-9	TRBJ2-3	.	TGTGCCAGCAGCCCAGTTAGCGGCACAGATACGCAGTATTTT	CASSPVSGTDTQYF
.	TRBV11-2	TRBJ2-1	.	TGTGCCAGCAGCTTAGGGTCCGAATTCAATGAGCAGTTCTTC	CASSLGSEFNEQFF
.	TRBV7-2	TRBJ2-1	.	TGTGCCAGCAGCGTAGTAGCATCCAATGAGCAGTTCTTC	CASSVVASNEQFF
many	TRBV9	TRBJ1-3	.	TGTGCCAGCAGCGTAGATCACAGCTCTGGAAACACCATATATTTT	CASSVDHSSGNTIYF
.	TRBV5-1	TRBJ1-2	TRBD1	TGCGCCAGCAGCTTGGACAGGGGAGGCGGCTACACCTTC	CASSLDRGGGYTF
many	TRBV20-1	TRBJ2-7	.	TGCAGTGCTGGTGGCAGCTCCTACGAGCAGTACTTC	CSAGGSSYEQYF
few	TRBV7-6	TRBJ2-1	TRBD2	TGTGCCAGCAGCTTAAACCTAGCGGGAGGCCGGGGCGATGAGCAGTTCTTC	CASSLNLAGGRGDEQFF
few	TRBV29-1	TRBJ2-5	TRBD1	TGCAGCGTTGATAGGACAGGGGGTAAAGAGACCCAGTACTTC	CSVDRTGGKETQYF
many	TRBV6-5	TRBJ2-3	.	TGTGCCAGCAGTCCCTCGGGACGTTCAGATACGCAGTATTTT	CASSPSGRSDTQYF
few	TRBV28	TRBJ1-1	TRBD1	TGTGCCAGCAGTTTCCGCGTGACAGGGGGCAGTAAGGACACTGAAGCTTTCTTT	CASSFRVTGGSKDTEAFF
.	TRBV5-1	TRBJ2-5	TRBD2	TGCGCCAGCAGCTTGCCTCGGACTAGCGGGAGTCCAGAGACCCAGTACTTC	CASSLPRTSGSPETQYF
.	TRBV11-2	TRBJ2-7	.	TGTGCCAGCAGCTTACCGTCGGCCCCCTACGAGCAGTACTTC	CASSLPSAPYEQYF
.	TRBV11-1	TRBJ2-1	.	TGTGCCAGCAGCTTCAAGGTAGGCGTTGATCTCATGTCCTACAATGAGCAGTTCTTC	CASSFKVGVDLMSYNEQFF
many	TRBV18	TRBJ2-1	TRBD2	TGTGCCAGCTCACGGAAGAGCGGGAGAGGCGGTGAGCAGTTCTTC	CASSRKSGRGGEQFF
many	TRBV20-1	TRBJ2-4	TRBD1	TGCAGTGCTAGGGGGGACAGGGACAACATTCAGTACTTC	CSARGDRDNIQYF